This paragraph reports one TCR beta chain. This sample was included in a study of blood T cell repertoires in COVID-19. The wider study: Spain, Italy and the United States supplied samples that represented acute and convalescent COVID-19. T cells, B-cell-depleted T cells, or PBMCs provided the cDNA or gDNA that served as material.

The repertoire was sequenced with immunoSEQ multiplex PCR; TCRdb's copy has only in-frame clones and lacks some. The repertoire consists of about 200,000 clones, with roughly 90% occurring once and the leading ten covering roughly 8.4%. V gave up 0 bases and J gave up 4 bases, with 7 bases separating them. The CDR3 loop spans 13 amino acids. CDR1 is KGHSH, CDR2 LQKENI, per germline. Individuals drawn from approximately 22 US areas were roughly 18 to 95 years old. This TCR was recovered from a woman younger than 30 who had recovered from COVID-19. The sequenced material came from PBMCs or T cells enriched from blood (not recorded which). The V and J genes are TRBV18 and TRBJ2-7; D gene uncertain. CDR3 coding DNA: TGTGCCAGCTCACCACCTGAGTCGTACGAGCAGTACTTC. Protein sequence: CASSPPESYEQYF. Filled out from reference TRBV18 and TRBJ2-7, the complete variable domain reads NAGVMQNPRHLVRRRGQEARLRCSPMKGHSHVYWYRQLPEEGLKFMVYLQKENIIDESGMPKERFSAEFPKEGPSILRIQQVVRGDSAAYFCASSPPESYEQYFGPGTRLTVT.